This passage covers 7 T cell receptor beta chains from one sample sequenced in a study of blood T cell repertoires in COVID-19. Repertoires were generated with immunoSEQ multiplex PCR, while TCRdb's copy carries only in-frame clones and drops some. The sample consists of about 190,000 clones, around 80% of them appearing once. Sequencing was performed on peripheral blood. These receptors were collected from a man in his fifties or sixties who had recovered from COVID-19.

The chain uses TRBV3-1 (or the pseudogene TRBV3-2) and TRBJ2-5; TRBD2 agrees at 7 bases. This CDR3 is built from 17 residues. Germline CDR1 reads LGHDT; CDR2 reads YNNKEL (reference sequence). The J segment lost 4 bases and the V segment lost 6 bases, leaving 17 bases of the junction unmatched. The CDR3 here is CASRESGRVFSGETQYF. Written as DNA, the CDR3 is TGTGCCAGCAGGGAGTCAGGGAGGGTTTTTTCGGGAGAGACCCAGTACTTC.

This clone was seen ten or more times. The chain joins TRBV21-1 to TRBJ1-1; TRBD1, as called in the table, went unchecked against the DNA. TRBV21-1 is classified as a pseudogene. The length of the CDR3 is 16 residues. The CDR3, as DNA: TGTGCCAGCAGCAAATTGGAAGACGAGGGGGTCACTGAAGCTTTCTTT. It codes for CASSKLEDEGVTEAFF.

J is TRBJ1-3 and V is TRBV20-1; no definite D call. Trimming left V 8 bases short and J 1 base short, with 6 bases between. CDR1 DFQATT and CDR2 SNEGSKA come from the germline V gene (reference sequence). CDR3 length equals 11 residues. DNA for the CDR3: TGCAGTCCAGCGTCTGGAAACACCATATATTTT. Encoded protein: CSPASGNTIYF.

The rearrangement joins TRBV21-1 to TRBJ1-1. TRBV21-1 has pseudogene status. The CDR3 totals 17 residues. The CDR3 region has the DNA TGTGCCAGCAGCAAAGACGGGGGGCAGACCATGAACACTGAAGCTTTCTTT. It codes for CASSKDGGQTMNTEAFF.

This chain uses TRBV6-5 with TRBJ2-3; 7 nucleotides line up with TRBD1. Trimming removed 2 bases from V and 2 bases from J; junction bases left unmatched: 4. The CDR3 sequence is 15 residues long. From germline, CDR1 is MNHEY and CDR2 SVGAGI. In DNA, the CDR3 is TGTGCCAGCAGTTACCGGGGACAGAACACAGATACGCAGTATTTT. Protein product: CASSYRGQNTDTQYF.

V is TRBV28 and J is TRBJ1-3; D is perhaps TRBD1 (5 bases). CDR1 is MDHEN, CDR2 SYDVKM, per germline. The CDR3 is 17 amino acids. Trimming removed 1 base from V and 7 bases from J, with 20 bases in between. CDR3 residues: CASSLSAGPLFRNTIYF. CDR3 coding DNA: TGTGCCAGCAGTTTATCTGCAGGGCCTCTGTTTAGGAACACCATATATTTT.

The CDR3 sequence is CASSEYRTGTRDEQYF. In DNA, the CDR3 is TGTGCCAGCAGTGAATATCGGACAGGCACTCGGGACGAGCAGTACTTC. This chain links TRBV25-1 with TRBJ2-7; 7 bases line up with TRBD1. Germline CDR1 is MGHDK and CDR2 is SYGVNS. CDR3 length: 16 amino acids. With 0 bases clipped from V and 5 bases from J, the junction kept 10 bases outside the gene matches.